Sequencing of this T cell receptor beta chain was carried out in a study of T cells in Graves' hyperthyroidism and ophthalmopathy. In its sample, this clonotype was seen a few times. As yet, its antigen is unknown. This CDR3 has 18 residues. Per the germline V gene, CDR1 is SGDLS and CDR2 is YYNGEE. V lost 1 base to trimming and J lost 3 bases; unmatched junction nucleotides: 7. Amplified regions were TCR beta CDR3 sequences from RNA transcripts. The primer set for the first-round RT-PCR of the TCR CDR3 was HTBI. A single record per CDR3 protein comes from TCRdb applying MiXCR to the multiplex PCR reads. Seen here are approximately 720,000 distinct CDR3 sequences, about 17% observed once, and the top ten hold approximately 15%. Study-level points and caveats: In simple terms, a model built on 13 V-J features told ophthalmopathy apart from stable hyperthyroidism. Most thyroid clonotypes with frequency above 0.001 were detected in blood.

Uncontrolled infection, other autoimmune disease, pregnancy or lactation led to exclusion. This sequence joins TRBV9 and TRBJ2-2; TRBD2 aligns across 12 bases. The sample consisted of blood. The TCR originated in a woman between 50 and 59 years old with Graves' hyperthyroidism that later progressed to Graves' ophthalmopathy. In DNA, the CDR3 is TGTGCCAGCAGCGTAACTAGCGGGGGGCCCCCGGACACCGGGGAGCTGTTTTTT. Translated: CASSVTSGGPPDTGELFF.